This paragraph reports one TCR beta chain. Its antigen is not yet known. No clone much larger than this one lies a single base away; base qualities are absent. This record comes from a study of cytomegalovirus exposure and HLA in healthy donors (dated 2017 in TCRdb). With regard to the full study: According to an earlier analysis of 587 of the donors, about 179 million T cells yielded 90 million to 130 million unique TCR beta sequences and roughly 280 Gb of sequence data. Approximately 300 gigabases of sequencing data and roughly 80 million unique TCR sequences made up an early release that covered roughly 670 HLA-typed donors. Among the roughly 430 genotyped donors, around 79% belonged to the genetic ancestry cluster associated with self-reported Caucasian donors. The aim of the study was to test whether cataloging public T cell receptors could identify signatures of past pathogen exposure. The T cell repertoires of under 700 subjects were profiled by immunosequencing and related to cytomegalovirus serostatus. Along with the roughly 710-subject first cohort, a separate validation cohort of some 130 different subjects was used. The study combined high-throughput TCR immunosequencing, statistical association of individual TCRs with disease status, and machine learning to predict cytomegalovirus infection status. In a later analysis, previously published TCR beta repertoires from 666 donors were re-analyzed and high-resolution HLA genotyping was added so that TCR occurrence patterns could be studied. Rather than drawing on any new phenotypic data, the later analysis identified candidate immune exposures from TCR beta sequences and the way those sequences occurred across donors. An earlier analysis of 587 of the donors applied high-throughput TCR beta sequencing to assess whether each TCR beta V gene segment acted as functional or pseudogenic. Donor age, sex, ethnicity and CMV serostatus were compiled alongside the repertoire data. In a later genetic analysis, genome-wide SNP genotypes for about three fifths of the roughly 670 donors were used, and that subset was treated as a discovery cohort. All discovery cohort repertoires had been generated on a single sequencing platform. HLA typing covered class I and class II loci at four-digit resolution. The number of donors typed differed by locus, with 629-630 for A, B, C, DRB1 and DQB1, roughly 520 for DQA1, over 600 for DPA1, and under 490 for DPB1. Four to six DR-DQ haplotypes were handled as single units for association and clustering, since linkage in the cohort was strong. On average, approximately 250,000 unique TCR beta nucleotide sequences were sequenced per donor among about 400 genotyped donors of the cohort, with around 19% of those sequences being non-productive. The paper as a whole reports these results and caveats: In both the original and validation cohorts, the classifier was reported to diagnose cytomegalovirus status with high specificity and sensitivity. Because the 87-base-pair reads could not distinguish some IMGT-functional V segments, including TRBV6-2 and TRBV6-3, those segments were excluded. The sequencing pipeline was judged likely to have produced a cluster of highly shared sequence variants as a technical artifact. In this cohort, only TCR beta chains were sequenced, and detectable features were limited by the absence of alpha or paired-chain data. For the cohort, immune exposure information was limited to CMV serostatus. Linkage disequilibrium might explain the correlated functional status among segregating V segments, but an unknown experimental factor could not be ruled out. Compared with the approximately 700-donor mean, donors in an Asian-associated ancestry cluster had fewer N-insertions in productive TCRs, according to a later genetic analysis. Presence/absence analyses assumed roughly uniform sequencing depth across donors, an assumption that may not hold. The authors suggested that the approach could potentially be extended to other disease states and immunological phenotypes. According to a later analysis, parvovirus B19, influenza, CMV and Epstein-Barr virus appeared linked to several top co-occurrence clusters. Assigning TCR associations to individual alleles was difficult when HLA alleles, especially DR and DQ, strongly co-occurred. While some public TCRs were present in many individuals, most TCR sequences turned up only very rarely across donors. A total of fewer than 200 TCR beta chains were listed by the study as associated with cytomegalovirus. A further reported finding was that TCR beta sequences accurately predicted the HLA-A and HLA-B alleles for most subjects in the first cohort. In a later analysis, TCR association rates were found to vary across HLA loci, with the most associated TCRs seen for DRB1 alleles and the fewest for HLA-C alleles. Because HLA typing was unavailable for some donors at each locus, only the typed subset was used in association tests. According to a later analysis, most CMV-associated TCR beta chains appeared to be HLA-restricted, and the HLA associations seemed to be driven largely by CMV exposure. Broadly in line with IMGT annotations, most TCR beta V segments showed up in productive rearrangements about 87% or about 30% of the time in an earlier analysis of around 550 of the donors. Specific HLA alleles were associated with more than 15,000 TCR beta sequences at a false discovery rate of 0.05 in a later analysis. In a later analysis, HLA-associated TCR beta chains were found to be more clonally expanded and to have lower generation probabilities than equally common non-associated chains. V-gene and J-gene trimming of TCR beta chains was associated with a missense DCLRE1C variant in a later genetic analysis, and the association was replicated in an independent cohort. A few of the identified cytomegalovirus-associated TCR beta chains were confirmed in vitro to be specific for cytomegalovirus antigens. About 17 rarely observed V segments, including chromosome 9 orphons, were excluded from the earlier analysis of several hundred of the donors because counts were too low.

Spanning cysteine to phenylalanine, the CDR3 consists of 15 amino acids. Only the CDR3 part of the read is kept: 45 bases, read in frame from the first base. Trimming removed 3 bases from V and 3 bases from J; the gene matches leave 7 bases unexplained. CDR1 and CDR2, per the germline V gene, are SGHDT and YYEEEE. Library preparation employed the immunoSEQ multiplex PCR assay. A mixture of 60 forward primers for TCR Vbeta segments and 13 reverse primers for TCR Jbeta segments was used in the multiplex PCR. The CDR3 region of rearranged TCR beta genes was amplified from genomic DNA with a multiplex PCR assay. The amplified TCR beta libraries were sequenced on the Illumina HiSeq System as 87-base-pair reads. The paper's processing steps were these. A later analysis counted approximately 74 million unique TCR beta chains across the 550 to 700 repertoires, and around 12 million of these chains were shared by at least two donors. To remove PCR and sequencing errors, raw reads were error-corrected and collapsed into unique sequences using a nearest-neighbor algorithm that merged closely related sequences. To assign V, D and J gene segments, CDR3 sequences were aligned to IMGT reference sequences. For a sequence to be retained, at least a six-nucleotide match to both a V gene segment and a J gene segment was required. A rearrangement counted as productive if the CDR3 had no stop codons and remained in frame with V and J, and every other rearrangement counted as non-productive. CDR3 was defined by IMGT convention, running from the second conserved V-encoded cysteine to the conserved J-encoded phenylalanine. The earlier analysis of roughly 590 of the donors excluded any sequence lacking an unambiguous match to a single V gene segment. An earlier analysis of 450 to 650 of the donors called V segments functional above 56.7% productive rearrangements and segregating when the between-donor standard deviation exceeded 5%. A statistical classification framework was built to diagnose cytomegalovirus status from the catalog of TCR beta chain sequences. In a later analysis, TCR nucleotide sequences were compared against IMGT/GENE-DB human TR gene sequences so that V and J genes could be assigned. A later analysis assigned CDR3 sequences and most-parsimonious VDJ recombination scenarios with the TCRdist pipeline. In a later analysis, every TCR beta chain was defined by the combination of its CDR3 amino acid sequence and its V-gene family, and reads without a unique V-gene family were dropped. As a way to deal with suspected cross-contamination and a sequencing artifact, a later analysis dropped hundreds of nucleotide sequences that were highly shared and had low generation probability. A later analysis calculated a clonal expansion index for each public chain from normalized within-repertoire ranks of inferred template counts. A later analysis computed generation probabilities with a VDJ recombination model fitted to out-of-frame rearrangements, and checked the results against IGoR. Hypergeometric tests were used in a later analysis to score TCR-TCR, TCR-HLA and TCR-CMV co-occurrence, with a repertoire-size bias correction applied to the TCR pairs. To estimate false discovery rates, a later analysis permuted the HLA or CMV assignments 20 times. In a later analysis, co-occurring TCRs were grouped using DBSCAN, and TCRdist sequence similarity was added for clustering within HLA-allele-positive subsets. Co-occurrence clustering excluded repertoires with fewer than 30,000 or more than 120,000 public chains, plus five with anomalous nucleotide sharing. The table was pulled from immuneACCESS by TCRdb, which kept in-frame rearrangements only. Such tables lose some clones; where checked, under half of the loss comes from unresolved V genes, and the rest has no known cause. For V, J and clone size, that table is used; D and trimming come from the DNA. In all, the sample holds under 150,000 clones, and 65% to 85% of those were seen once. The ten biggest clones cover less than 2% of the sample.

The cohort comprised hundreds of healthy bone marrow donors. At the time of sampling, all cohort members were nominally healthy, though unrecorded immune exposures were likely present. The donor was CMV seronegative and belonged to the group of approximately 320 seronegative cohort members. Every donor gave a peripheral blood sample, and the peripheral blood mononuclear cells from that sample were used for TCR beta sequencing. Genomic DNA was extracted from the blood cell samples with the Qiagen DNeasy Blood Extraction Kit. The sequenced sample was PBMCs. Here the chain combines TRBV5-6 and TRBJ2-5; TRBD1 fits 8 bases in the junction. This TCR derives from a woman aged 40 to 50 in good health and CMV-seronegative. CDR3 loop: CASSWGDRSKETQYF. The sequence in DNA is TGTGCCAGCAGCTGGGGGGACAGGTCCAAAGAGACCCAGTACTTC.